This TCR beta chain was identified in a study of vaccination effects on CD4 cells after COVID-19. General study findings and limits: Healthy vaccine recipients' vaccine-induced clones were almost all SARS-CoV-2 mono-reactive. By a late point after vaccination, infection- and vaccine-induced clones had shrunk markedly through clonal contraction.

The method was immunoSEQ multiplex PCR; TCRdb's version includes in-frame clones alone and lacks a portion of them. The sample gives 71,000 or so clones, 65% to 85% of which show up once; roughly 4% is in the top ten. Germline V lookup: CDR1 MRHNA, CDR2 SNTAGT. This CDR3 comprises 14 residues. Deletions cut 3 bases from V and 6 bases from J, with 15 bases between. As concerns this clone: Its antigen remains unidentified.

Sequencing in the ViraFEST assay came after antigen-specific CD4+ T cells had been expanded with viral peptide pools, which were used to stimulate PBMC. Cultured cells yielded isolated CD4+ T cells after 10 days. Having tested negative for nucleocapsid antibodies, the vaccine recipients showed no prior SARS-CoV-2 infection. The specimen was CD4+ T cells from PBMCs cultured with HCoV-OC43 spike peptides, collected before COVID-19 vaccination. The subset here: HCoV-OC43 spike overlapping peptide pool stimulation. The V call is TRBV6-4, the J call TRBJ2-7; D unresolved. The receptor comes from a human donor who received a COVID-19 vaccine. CDR3 protein: CASSDALTTGEQYV. CDR3 sequence (DNA): TGTGCCAGCAGTGATGCCCTAACGACGGGCGAGCAGTACGTC.